This T cell receptor beta chain was identified during a study of cytomegalovirus exposure and HLA in healthy donors (dated by TCRdb to about 2017). About the study as a whole: An earlier analysis of roughly 610 of the donors reported about 260 Gb of sequence data and 117 million unique TCR beta sequences obtained from 180 million or so T cells. An earlier analysis of 450 to 750 of the donors used high-throughput TCR beta sequencing to judge whether each TCR beta V gene segment behaved as functional or pseudogenic. Using immunosequencing, the study profiled T cell repertoires from 666 subjects and related those repertoires to cytomegalovirus serostatus. High-throughput TCR immunosequencing, statistical association of individual TCRs with disease status, and machine learning were combined to predict cytomegalovirus infection status. Both class I and class II loci were covered by HLA typing, at four-digit resolution. Across approximately 420 genotyped donors of the cohort, an average of about 250,000 unique TCR beta nucleotide sequences per donor were sequenced, and around 19% of those sequences were non-productive. The aim of the study was to test whether cataloging public T cell receptors could identify signatures of past pathogen exposure. An early release covering 500 to 750 HLA-typed donors comprised approximately 290 gigabases of sequencing data and 65 million to 100 million unique TCR sequences. The later analysis used no new phenotypic data to find candidate immune exposures, relying instead on TCR beta sequences and their occurrence across donors. Of the 398 genotyped donors, 81% were placed in the genetic ancestry cluster associated with self-reported Caucasian donors. In a later genetic analysis, genome-wide SNP genotypes for about three fifths of the 666 donors were used, and that subset was treated as a discovery cohort. Every discovery cohort repertoire had been produced on one sequencing platform. Alongside the repertoire data, information on donor age, sex, ethnicity and CMV serostatus was compiled. The number of typed donors differed by locus: about 629-630 for A, B, C, DRB1 and DQB1; approximately 530 for DQA1; around 610 for DPA1; and 400 to 480 for DPB1. Besides the first cohort of 500 to 700 subjects, a separate validation cohort made up of 120 different subjects was used. Four or five DR-DQ haplotypes were handled as single units for association and clustering because linkage in the cohort was strong. A later analysis re-analyzed previously published TCR beta repertoires from approximately 700 donors and added high-resolution HLA genotyping to study TCR occurrence patterns. Beyond this particular receptor, the publication reports: In a later genetic analysis, fewer N-insertions in productive TCRs were reported among donors in an Asian-associated ancestry cluster than the approximately 710-donor mean. In a later analysis, several top co-occurrence clusters were reported to appear linked to parvovirus B19, influenza, CMV and Epstein-Barr virus. Most TCR sequences were seen in very few donors, while some public TCRs were found in many individuals. Roughly uniform sequencing depth across donors was assumed in presence/absence analyses, although this assumption may not hold. In the study, some 160 TCR beta chains were listed as associated with cytomegalovirus. A later analysis found that most CMV-associated TCR beta chains appeared HLA-restricted, with HLA associations seemingly driven largely by CMV exposure. This cohort had only TCR beta chains sequenced, and the lack of alpha or paired-chain data limited which features could be detected. A cluster of highly shared sequence variants was judged likely to represent a technical artifact of the sequencing pipeline. For the cohort, immune exposure information was limited to CMV serostatus. Compared with equally common non-associated chains, HLA-associated TCR beta chains in a later analysis were more clonally expanded and had lower generation probabilities. Because some donors lacked HLA typing at each locus, the association tests relied only on the typed subset. Linkage disequilibrium might explain the correlated functional status among segregating V segments, but an unknown experimental factor could not be ruled out. A later analysis found that TCR association rates varied across HLA loci, with DRB1 alleles showing the most associated TCRs and HLA-C alleles the fewest. A further reported finding was that TCR beta sequences accurately predicted the HLA-A and HLA-B alleles for most subjects in the first cohort. Because counts were too low, under 20 rarely observed V segments, including chromosome 9 orphons, were left out of the earlier analysis of approximately 500 of the donors. Specific HLA alleles were associated with 15,000 to 20,000 TCR beta sequences at a false discovery rate of 0.05 in a later analysis. An association between a missense DCLRE1C variant and V-gene and J-gene trimming of TCR beta chains was found in a later genetic analysis and replicated in an independent cohort. In an earlier analysis of roughly 560 of the donors, most TCR beta V segments were observed in productive rearrangements about 87% or about 30% of the time, broadly matching IMGT annotations. Some IMGT-functional V segments, including TRBV6-2 and TRBV6-3, could not be distinguished by the 87-base-pair reads and were therefore excluded. Assigning TCR associations to individual alleles was difficult when HLA alleles, especially DR and DQ, strongly co-occurred. In vitro tests confirmed that three of the cytomegalovirus-associated TCR beta chains recognize cytomegalovirus antigens. It was suggested by the authors that the approach could potentially be generalized to other disease states and immunological phenotypes. Cytomegalovirus status was reported to be diagnosed by the classifier with high specificity and sensitivity in both the original and validation cohorts.

The cohort comprised 550 to 700 healthy bone marrow donors. All cohort members were sampled while nominally healthy, although unrecorded immune exposures were likely present. The donor was CMV seronegative and belonged to the group of more than 300 seronegative cohort members. A peripheral blood sample was provided by each donor, and peripheral blood mononuclear cells were used for TCR beta sequencing. Genomic DNA extraction from the blood cell samples was performed with the Qiagen DNeasy Blood Extraction Kit. The library was produced with the immunoSEQ multiplex PCR assay. A mixture of 60 forward primers for TCR Vbeta segments and 13 reverse primers for TCR Jbeta segments was used in the multiplex PCR. Amplification of the CDR3 region of rearranged TCR beta genes was performed with a multiplex PCR assay on genomic DNA. Amplified TCR beta libraries were sequenced as 87-base-pair reads on the Illumina HiSeq System. From the authors' description of their analysis: A later analysis counted about 82 million unique TCR beta chains across the 670 or so repertoires, and some 12 million of these chains were shared by at least two donors. A nearest-neighbor algorithm error-corrected the raw reads and collapsed the reads into unique sequences, merging closely related sequences to remove PCR and sequencing errors. V, D and J gene segments were assigned by aligning CDR3 sequences to IMGT reference sequences. For a sequence to be retained, a match of at least six nucleotides to both a V gene segment and a J gene segment was required. A rearrangement was called productive if the CDR3 had no stop codons and remained in frame with V and J, and every other rearrangement was called non-productive. CDR3 was defined by IMGT convention, running from the second conserved V-encoded cysteine to the conserved J-encoded phenylalanine. Sequences without an unambiguous match to a single V gene segment were excluded from the earlier analysis of about 600 of the donors. An earlier analysis of around 600 of the donors classified V segments as functional when productive rearrangements were above 56.7% and as segregating when the standard deviation between donors was above 5%. A statistical classification framework was built for diagnosing cytomegalovirus status from the catalog of TCR beta chain sequences. In a later analysis, V and J genes were assigned by comparing TCR nucleotide sequences against IMGT/GENE-DB human TR gene sequences. The TCRdist pipeline was used in a later analysis to assign CDR3 sequences and most-parsimonious VDJ recombination scenarios. In a later analysis, each TCR beta chain was defined by its CDR3 amino acid sequence together with its V-gene family, and reads without a unique V-gene family were excluded. As a way to deal with suspected cross-contamination and a sequencing artifact, a later analysis dropped hundreds of nucleotide sequences that were highly shared and had low generation probability. In a later analysis, a clonal expansion index for each public chain was calculated from normalized within-repertoire ranks of inferred template counts. Generation probabilities in a later analysis came from a VDJ recombination model fitted to out-of-frame rearrangements, and those results were checked against IGoR. A later analysis scored TCR-TCR, TCR-HLA and TCR-CMV co-occurrence with hypergeometric tests, applying a repertoire-size bias correction to TCR pairs. In a later analysis, false discovery rates were estimated by permuting HLA or CMV assignments 20 times. In a later analysis, co-occurring TCRs were grouped with DBSCAN, and TCRdist sequence similarity was added when clustering was performed within HLA-allele-positive subsets. Co-occurrence clustering excluded repertoires with fewer than 30,000 or more than 120,000 public chains, plus five with anomalous nucleotide sharing. TCRdb retrieved this table from immuneACCESS and kept in-frame rearrangements only. Not all clones are present; in checked studies, unresolved V genes account for under half, and no reason is known for the remainder. Clone size and V and J calls were adopted from that table, with D and trimming inferred from the DNA. For this sample there are roughly 120,000 clones; about 80% appear just once. Roughly 2.4% of the sample comes from the top ten.

Of note for this clone: Its antigen specificity is not known. Base qualities are not recorded, but no much larger clone differs from it by a single base.

From the germline V gene (reference sequence), CDR1 is SEHNR and CDR2 is FQNEAQ. Its CDR3 holds 16 amino acids, cysteine through phenylalanine. The retained sequence is limited to the CDR3, 48 bases, with the frame set at the first base. Unmatched junction bases come to 9, with V trimmed by 6 bases and J by 2 bases. This clonotype originated in a man younger than 40 in good health and CMV-seronegative. The specimen was PBMCs. This chain is built from TRBV7-9 and TRBJ2-7; 11 bases in the junction line up with TRBD2. The CDR3 region: CASRIATSGGPYEQYF. The nucleotides are TGTGCCAGCAGAATTGCTACTAGCGGGGGACCCTACGAGCAGTACTTC.